The 6 T cell receptor beta chains below were found in one sample sequenced in a study of T cell responses to AZD1222 COVID-19 vaccine. Data came from immunoSEQ multiplex PCR; TCRdb stores just in-frame clones and leaves some out. The sample holds about 73,000 clones, 89% seen once. Sequencing was performed on peripheral blood, taken 28 days after the second AZD1222 dose. These receptors all come from an adult who received the AZD1222 COVID-19 vaccine.

The CDR3 nucleotides are TGTGCCAGCCCCCCTCCGGGATCCAACTACGAGCAGTACTTC. Encoded protein: CASPPPGSNYEQYF. The genes are TRBV7-2 and TRBJ2-7; D perhaps matches TRBD2 (5 bases). In germline, CDR1 is SGHTA, CDR2 FQGNSA. Deletions cut 8 bases from V and 3 bases from J, with 17 bases between. The CDR3 contains 14 residues.

To note about this clone: The identical CDR3 is also encoded by other nucleotide sequences in the sample. V is TRBV9 and J is TRBJ2-7; either TRBD1 or TRBD2 may supply D (6 bases each). Trimming pared 0 bases from V and 2 bases from J, leaving 15 bases between. From germline, CDR1 is SGDLS and CDR2 YYNGEE. The CDR3 has 16 amino acids. DNA of the CDR3: TGTGCCAGCAGCGTAGGAGGAAGGGGGGCCCCCTACGAGCAGTACTTC. Translation: CASSVGGRGAPYEQYF. The whole variable domain, filled in from reference TRBV9 and TRBJ2-7, reads DSGVTQTPKHLITATGQRVTLRCSPRSGDLSVYWYQQSLDQGLQFLIQYYNGEERAKGNILERFSAQQFPDLHSELNLSSLELGDSALYFCASSVGGRGAPYEQYFGPGTRLTVT.

V gene TRBV19 combines with J gene TRBJ1-1; 8 positions agree with TRBD1. Per the germline V gene, CDR1 is LNHDA and CDR2 is SQIVND (reference sequence). The length of the CDR3 is 13 residues. V shed 6 bases and J 3 bases; nucleotides not matched to a gene: 3. The CDR3 here is CASRTDRDTEAFF. The CDR3 nucleotides are TGTGCCAGTAGAACGGACAGGGACACTGAAGCTTTCTTT.

The V and J genes are TRBV9 and TRBJ2-1; D not certain. Between the trimmed V and J ends, which lost 1 base and 0 bases, there was a span of 8 bases. The CDR3 sequence is 15 residues long. Looked up from germline, CDR1 is SGDLS and CDR2 is YYNGEE. CDR3 nucleotide sequence: TGTGCCAGCAGCGTAAGGCTTAGCTCCTACAATGAGCAGTTCTTC. Its translation: CASSVRLSSYNEQFF.

The J gene is TRBJ2-1, the V gene TRBV7-9; TRBD1 aligns across 9 bases. The CDR3 covers 18 residues. V lost 4 bases, J lost 4 bases, and 14 bases stayed unmatched. Germline CDR1 and CDR2: SEHNR and FQNEAQ (reference sequence). The CDR3 coding sequence is TGTGCCAGCAGCTACGACGCTTCGACAGGGGGTAAATACAATGAGCAGTTCTTC. Its protein is CASSYDASTGGKYNEQFF.

This clone was seen just once. The chain uses TRBV29-1 and TRBJ2-2; D is perhaps TRBD2 (6 bases). With 6 bases removed from V and 2 bases from J, the gap between germline ends came to 13 bases. Germline-derived CDR1 and CDR2 are SQVTM and ANQGSEA. This CDR3 spans 14 amino acids. CDR3 protein: CSVIPGTNTGELFF. The CDR3 DNA reads as TGCAGCGTCATCCCAGGGACTAACACCGGGGAGCTGTTTTTT.